The 30 T cell receptor beta chains in this list originate from one sample, sequenced in a study of control samples from healthy donors and cancer patients. Measured with immunoSEQ multiplex PCR; TCRdb has only the in-frame clones, and not every one. The data show 150,000 to 200,000 clones, 90% to 95% seen once. Material for sequencing was blood. The source of these receptors is a woman aged 40 to 50 in good health.

This clone was recorded only once. The CDR3 nucleotides are TGTGCCAGCAGTTTACGACCAGGGCCGGCTTTCTTT. Translating gives CASSLRPGPAFF. The rearrangement uses TRBV6-5 and TRBJ1-1, with D tentatively TRBD1 (5 bases). In germline, CDR1 is MNHEY, CDR2 SVGAGI. Deletions cut 4 bases from V and 11 bases from J, with 14 bases between. The CDR3 is 12 amino acids.

The CDR3 loop is CASSQGRAVTYEQYF. Here the CDR3 DNA reads TGCGCCAGCAGCCAAGGGAGGGCAGTAACCTACGAGCAGTACTTC. The rearrangement uses TRBV4-3 and TRBJ2-7; weak D call: TRBD2 (6 bases). V was clipped by 1 base and J by 2 bases, with 12 bases between them. This CDR3 region has 15 residues. Germline lookup yields CDR1 LGHNA and CDR2 YSLEER.

The genes are TRBV27 and TRBJ2-4; no clear D gene. Germline V gene sequence: CDR1 MNHEY, CDR2 SMNVEV (reference sequence). Trimming removed 5 bases from V and 1 base from J, with 21 bases in between. This CDR3 contains 18 residues. The CDR3 here is CASSAAGRGWVAKNIQYF. Written as DNA, the CDR3 is TGTGCCAGCAGTGCGGCCGGCCGAGGCTGGGTTGCCAAAAACATTCAGTACTTC.

This chain joins TRBV27 and TRBJ1-2; 7 bases fit TRBD1. V lost 0 bases, J lost 6 bases, and 7 bases stayed unmatched. Looked up from germline, CDR1 is MNHEY and CDR2 is SMNVEV (reference sequence). The CDR3 is 15 residues long. The CDR3 DNA is TGTGCCAGCAGTTTATCGGGACAGAGGGCGAATGGCTACACCTTC. Protein: CASSLSGQRANGYTF.

V usage is TRBV5-6 and J usage is TRBJ2-5; 11 bases agree with TRBD2. V lost 4 bases to trimming and J lost 5 bases; unmatched junction nucleotides: 7. This CDR3 has 15 residues. Germline lookup yields CDR1 SGHDT and CDR2 YYEEEE. Here the CDR3 DNA reads TGTGCCAGCAGCACGAGACTAGCGGGGTTGGAGACCCAGTACTTC. This codes for CASSTRLAGLETQYF. Complete variable domain (other parts from reference TRBV5-6 and TRBJ2-5): DAGVTQSPTHLIKTRGQQVTLRCSPKSGHDTVSWYQQALGQGPQFIFQYYEEEERQRGNFPDRFSGHQFPNYSSELNVNALLLGDSALYLCASSTRLAGLETQYFGPGTRLLVL.

The V and J genes are TRBV30 and TRBJ1-1; 8 bases fit TRBD1. CDR1 is GTSNPN, CDR2 SVGIG, per germline (reference sequence). There are 13 residues in the CDR3. J gave up 0 bases and V 5 bases, and 2 bases lay outside the gene matches. CDR3 loop: CAWDRGMNTEAFF. CDR3 DNA sequence: TGTGCCTGGGACAGGGGCATGAACACTGAAGCTTTCTTT.

The chain uses TRBV4-3 and TRBJ2-3; D is uncertain. From germline, CDR1 is LGHNA and CDR2 YSLEER. V lost 0 bases and J 2 bases, leaving 9 bases between the germline ends. The CDR3 extends over 15 amino acids. CDR3 in DNA: TGCGCCAGCAGCCAAGATTGGAGCATCACAGATACGCAGTATTTT. Translation: CASSQDWSITDTQYF.

The chain recombines TRBV9 with TRBJ2-5, with D perhaps given as TRBD1 or TRBD2 (5 bases each). V was pared by 5 bases and J by 5 bases, with 10 bases between. CDR1 SGDLS and CDR2 YYNGEE come from the germline V gene. The CDR3 runs 12 residues. In DNA, the CDR3 is TGTGCCAGCAGGGGAGAGGGGGAGACCCAGTACTTC. Its protein product is CASRGEGETQYF.

J is TRBJ1-1 and V is TRBV19; 11 positions agree with TRBD1. The CDR3 runs 15 residues. With V trimmed by 5 bases and J by 6 bases, 8 bases remained unmatched. Germline CDR1 LNHDA, CDR2 SQIVND (reference sequence). CDR3 in DNA: TGTGCCAGTAGTGACCGGGACAGGGGGTTCGCTGAAGCTTTCTTT. It encodes CASSDRDRGFAEAFF.

This chain connects TRBV4-3 to TRBJ2-1, with TRBD2 identical over 11 bases. CDR1 and CDR2 (germline): LGHNA, YSLEER. V was clipped by 0 bases and J by 0 bases; unmatched bases: 10. This CDR3 comprises 20 residues. The CDR3 region has the DNA TGCGCCAGCAGCCAAGAGGCTATAGGACTAGCGGGTTACTCCTACAATGAGCAGTTCTTC. It encodes CASSQEAIGLAGYSYNEQFF.

The chain carries TRBV9 and TRBJ1-5; D possibly corresponds to TRBD1 (6 bases). Germline CDR1 reads SGDLS; CDR2 reads YYNGEE. V dropped 0 bases and J dropped 0 bases, with 13 bases sitting between them. The CDR3 runs 17 residues. The CDR3 sequence: CASSVALGGCSNQPQHF. Here the CDR3 DNA reads TGTGCCAGCAGCGTAGCGTTAGGGGGGTGTAGCAATCAGCCCCAGCATTTT.

CDR3 in DNA: TGTGCCAGCACCTCGGGCTTTGAAGCTTTCTTT. Translating gives CASTSGFEAFF. J is TRBJ1-1 and V is TRBV6-5; no reliable D call. V was cut by 7 bases and J by 7 bases, with 10 bases left in between. The germline CDR1 and CDR2 sequences are MNHEY and SVGAGI. This CDR3 comprises 11 residues.

This clone was recorded many times. The rearrangement links TRBV19 to TRBJ1-4; the D gene is possibly TRBD1 (6 bases). This CDR3 comprises 14 residues. The V end was cut by 4 bases, the J end by 4 bases, with 10 bases between. Germline-derived CDR1 and CDR2 are LNHDA and SQIVND (reference sequence). CDR3 in amino acids: CASSSAGDNEKLFF. CDR3 bases: TGTGCCAGTAGTAGCGCAGGGGATAATGAAAAACTGTTTTTT.

The CDR3 loop reads CASSLQGAGGYTF. In DNA form, the CDR3 reads TGTGCCAGCAGCTTGCAGGGGGCAGGGGGCTACACCTTC. V and J are TRBV5-6 and TRBJ1-2; 8 nucleotides line up with TRBD1. The germline CDR1 and CDR2 sequences are SGHDT and YYEEEE. Losses at the gene ends were 1 base for V and 8 bases for J; bases not matched to a gene: 4. CDR3 length: 13 amino acids. The full variable domain, completed using reference TRBV5-6 and TRBJ1-2, is DAGVTQSPTHLIKTRGQQVTLRCSPKSGHDTVSWYQQALGQGPQFIFQYYEEEERQRGNFPDRFSGHQFPNYSSELNVNALLLGDSALYLCASSLQGAGGYTFGSGTRLTVV.

This chain links TRBV9 with TRBJ1-1; 11 bases align to TRBD1. The CDR3 length is 15 residues. The junction had 2 bases not matched to a gene; V was cut back by 0 bases and J by 4 bases. CDR1 is SGDLS and CDR2 is YYNGEE in the germline V gene. CDR3 protein: CASSVVGTGGTEAFF. The CDR3 DNA reads TGTGCCAGCAGCGTAGTAGGGACAGGGGGCACTGAAGCTTTCTTT.

This chain connects TRBV4-3 to TRBJ2-2; D is possibly TRBD2 (5 bases). From germline, CDR1 is LGHNA and CDR2 YSLEER. This CDR3 has 15 amino acids. V gave up 0 bases and J gave up 5 bases, with 10 bases separating them. The CDR3 DNA reads TGCGCCAGCAGCCAAGAGCTGAGGGAAACCGGGGAGCTGTTTTTT. Its protein is CASSQELRETGELFF.

The V gene is TRBV2, the J gene TRBJ1-1, with no clear D. V lost 4 bases to trimming and J lost 1 base, with 4 bases between them. Germline V gives CDR1 SNHLY, CDR2 FYNNEI. The CDR3 covers 12 residues. The CDR3 DNA sequence: TGTGCCAGCAGTGTCTCGAACACTGAAGCTTTCTTT. This translates into CASSVSNTEAFF.

DNA for the CDR3: TGTGCCTGGAGTCCAGGGACAGCTGAAAAACTGTTTTTT. Translated: CAWSPGTAEKLFF. This chain joins TRBV30 and TRBJ1-4; TRBD1 matches at 7 bases. Trimming cost V 2 bases and J 7 bases; bases outside gene matches: 4. The CDR3 sequence is 13 residues long. CDR1 and CDR2 from the germline V gene are GTSNPN and SVGIG (reference sequence). Full variable domain (outside the CDR3, taken from reference TRBV30 and TRBJ1-4): SQTIHQWPATLVQPVGSPLSLECTVEGTSNPNLYWYRQAAGRGLQLLFYSVGIGQISSEVPQNLSASRPQDRQFILSSKKLLLSDSGFYLCAWSPGTAEKLFFGSGTQLSVL.

The CDR3 DNA is TGCGCCAGCAGCTTGGAAGGGCAGCCGGGCCGCGAGCAGTACTTC. Translated: CASSLEGQPGREQYF. The chain employs TRBV5-1 and TRBJ2-7; no firm D call. The CDR3 has 15 amino acids. Trimming removed 0 bases at V and 6 bases at J, with 16 bases between. CDR1 is SGHRS and CDR2 is YFSETQ in the germline V gene.

The gene calls are TRBV6-1 and TRBJ2-5, with D uncertain. Germline lookup yields CDR1 MNHNS and CDR2 SASEGT. Trimming took off 3 bases at V and 3 bases at J, with 5 bases between the two ends. CDR3 length equals 12 residues. The CDR3 nucleotides read TGTGCCAGCAGTGATTGGGAAGAGACCCAGTACTTC. Its translation: CASSDWEETQYF.

This clone was observed a handful of times. V is TRBV6-5 and J is TRBJ1-5; 9 positions match TRBD1. Germline lookup yields CDR1 MNHEY and CDR2 SVGAGI. V lost 6 bases, J lost 7 bases, and 4 bases stayed unmatched. The CDR3 loop spans 13 amino acids. The CDR3 is CASRRQGEQPQHF. The CDR3 DNA is TGTGCCAGCAGGAGACAGGGGGAACAGCCCCAGCATTTT.

This CDR3 reads CASSISQQETQYF. The DNA for the CDR3 is TGTGCCAGTAGTATATCACAGCAAGAGACCCAGTACTTC. The rearrangement joins TRBV19 to TRBJ2-5, with D unclear. CDR3 size: 13 residues. The V gene's germline CDR1 is LNHDA and CDR2 SQIVND (reference sequence). Between the trimmed V and J ends, which lost 2 bases and 2 bases, there was a span of 6 bases.

The V gene is TRBV10-1, the J gene TRBJ1-5, with 7 bases that match TRBD1. The CDR3 is 16 residues long. From germline, CDR1 is WNHNN and CDR2 SYGVQD (reference sequence). The V and J ends lost 5 bases and 4 bases, in that order; junction bases with no gene match: 11. This CDR3 reads CASSPWDSKKNQPQHF. The CDR3 DNA reads as TGCGCCAGCAGTCCTTGGGACAGCAAGAAGAATCAGCCCCAGCATTTT.

The rearrangement joins TRBV6-5 to TRBJ1-2, with 9 bases lining up with TRBD1. Germline V gives CDR1 MNHEY, CDR2 SVGAGI. CDR3 length equals 15 residues. The ends lost 6 bases at V and 7 bases at J; junction bases unmatched: 12. The CDR3: CASSQNRDRVIGYTF. The DNA of the CDR3 is TGTGCCAGCAGCCAAAATCGGGACAGGGTAATTGGCTACACCTTC.

DNA of the CDR3: TGTGCCAGCAGTTACACAGAGGACAGCACAGATACGCAGTATTTT. The encoded protein is CASSYTEDSTDTQYF. The chain joins TRBV6-2 or TRBV6-3 to TRBJ2-3; D uncertain. Germline V lookup: CDR1 MNHEY, CDR2 SVGEGT. The CDR3 runs 15 residues. Deletions cut 2 bases from V and 0 bases from J, with 9 bases between.

The chain couples TRBV7-2 to TRBJ1-2; D gene ambiguous. Germline CDR1 SGHTA, CDR2 FQGNSA. V gave up 2 bases and J gave up 5 bases, with 12 bases separating them. The CDR3 consists of 14 residues. The CDR3 spells CASSLREFSYGYTF. CDR3 nucleotides: TGTGCCAGCAGCTTAAGAGAGTTTTCTTATGGCTACACCTTC.

This rearrangement joins TRBV6-4 to TRBJ2-7; 10 nucleotides match TRBD1. Germline CDR1 and CDR2: MRHNA and SNTAGT. CDR3 length equals 16 residues. V trimming: 4 bases; J trimming: 1 base; junction bases outside the gene matches: 7. The DNA for the CDR3 is TGTGCCAGCAGTGCGGGACAGGGGTTTGGGTCCTACGAGCAGTACTTC. It is translated as CASSAGQGFGSYEQYF.

The rearrangement links TRBV5-1 to TRBJ1-1, with TRBD1 matching 8 bases. The CDR3 extends over 14 amino acids. The trim removed 4 bases at V and 4 bases at J, leaving 6 bases unmatched. Germline V lookup: CDR1 SGHRS, CDR2 YFSETQ. The chain's CDR3 is CASSSRGRVTEAFF. The DNA of the CDR3 is TGCGCCAGCAGCAGCAGGGGGCGCGTCACTGAAGCTTTCTTT.

This clone has only one observation. This chain joins TRBV5-1 and TRBJ1-1, with D unclear. The CDR3 is 14 residues long. Germline assignment: CDR1 SGHRS and CDR2 YFSETQ. V dropped 1 base and J dropped 7 bases, with 14 bases sitting between them. The CDR3 DNA reads as TGCGCCAGCAGCTTGCGGACCTACAGATATGAAGCTTTCTTT. Amino acids: CASSLRTYRYEAFF.

V and J are TRBV30 and TRBJ2-5; TRBD2 matches 9 bases. After removal of 3 bases from V and 4 bases from J, the junction contained 6 bases not matched to a gene. Germline CDR1 reads GTSNPN; CDR2 reads SVGIG (reference sequence). The CDR3 is 14 amino acids. The CDR3 bases are TGTGCCTGGAGAGCGGCGGGAGGGCGAGAGACCCAGTACTTC. It codes for CAWRAAGGRETQYF.